This T cell receptor beta chain derives from a study of cytomegalovirus exposure and HLA in healthy donors. About the study: Counted in an early data release were tens of millions of unique TCRs from HLA-typed donors.

CDR1 is GTSNPN, CDR2 SVGIG, per germline (reference sequence). Trimming left V 2 bases short and J 9 bases short, with 17 bases between. The CDR3 sequence is 14 residues long. 13 Jbeta primers and 60 Vbeta primers were used for the PCR. The table came from immunoSEQ multiplex PCR; TCRdb's copy has only in-frame clones and leaves some out. The table includes 90,000 to 150,000 clones, 60% to 85% detected once. This TCR derives from a man between 50 and 59 years old in good health and CMV-seropositive. The sequenced sample was PBMCs. V usage is TRBV30 and J usage is TRBJ1-5; D call uncertain. CDR3 DNA sequence: TGTGCCTGGAGTAAAATAGGAGGGCCCACGCCCCAGCATTTT. It translates to CAWSKIGGPTPQHF.